This T cell receptor beta chain was retrieved from a study of T cell responses to AZD1222 COVID-19 vaccine. The V end was cut by 4 bases, the J end by 5 bases, with 14 bases between. Germline CDR1 is SGHAT and CDR2 is FQDESV (reference sequence). The CDR3 totals 14 residues. Notes on the study in general: An increase in Spike-specific TCR breadth and depth was observed after two AZD1222 doses.

About this clone: Its antigen is not identified.

Measured with immunoSEQ multiplex PCR; TCRdb has only the in-frame clones, and not every one. The sample has 130,000 or so clones; 90% to 95% are singletons. Sample: peripheral blood, taken on day 0 of AZD1222 vaccination. The chain is built from TRBV11-1 and TRBJ1-1; D perhaps matches TRBD1 (5 bases). The TCR was taken from an adult in good health. CDR3: CASSSYISGTEAFF. The CDR3 DNA reads as TGTGCCAGCAGCTCCTACATATCAGGGACTGAAGCTTTCTTT.